These 30 T cell receptor beta chains came from one sample sequenced in a study of blood T cells in healthy people across ages. Sample-barcoded 5' priming and a J-beta primer mix drove a second PCR of 7 to 11 cycles. TCRdb re-called the 5' RACE reads with MiXCR, one entry per CDR3 protein. The sample includes about 900,000 distinct CDR3 sequences, about 48% of them seen just once. The sequenced sample was blood. All receptors derive from a man under 40 in good health.

A single count supports this clonotype. The J gene is TRBJ1-5, the V gene TRBV10-3; D is perhaps TRBD1 (5 bases). The ends were cut back, 2 bases at V and 7 bases at J, with 9 bases in the middle. Germline V gene data show CDR1 as ENHRY and CDR2 as SYGVKD. The CDR3 contains 13 residues. Written as DNA, the CDR3 is TGTGCCATCAGTGAGGGGACCCAGCAGCCCCAGCATTTT. This sequence encodes CAISEGTQQPQHF.

This clonotype was detected a few times. The CDR3 loop reads CASSSLDRNEQYF. The CDR3 nucleotides read TGTGCCAGCAGTTCCCTTGACAGGAACGAGCAGTACTTC. The gene calls are TRBV27 and TRBJ2-7; a possible D gene is TRBD1 (6 bases). Looked up from germline, CDR1 is MNHEY and CDR2 is SMNVEV (reference sequence). There are 13 residues in the CDR3. Between the trimmed V and J ends, which lost 4 bases and 5 bases, there was a span of 12 bases.

The rearrangement links TRBV3-1 to TRBJ2-5; TRBD2 agrees at 10 bases. This CDR3 comprises 17 residues. Germline V gives CDR1 LGHDT, CDR2 YNNKEL (reference sequence). The V and J ends lost 4 bases and 2 bases, in that order; junction bases with no gene match: 10. CDR3 coding DNA: TGTGCCAGCAGCCCACCCGGATTTAGCGGGGGGCAAGAGACCCAGTACTTC. Translation: CASSPPGFSGGQETQYF.

This chain joins TRBV12-3 or TRBV12-4 and TRBJ2-5, with TRBD2 matching over 7 bases. The J call is uncertain, as TRBJ2-7 better fits the DNA end. The CDR3 runs to 15 residues. The CDR3 loop reads CASSNGGGGYYEQYF. The DNA for the CDR3 is TGTGCCAGCAGTAACGGCGGGGGAGGGTACTACGAGCAGTACTTC.

CDR3 protein: CASSLGAGRIIYGYTF. The CDR3 DNA follows: TGTGCCAGCAGTTTAGGGGCAGGGAGGATAATCTATGGCTACACCTTC. The J gene is TRBJ1-2, the V gene TRBV12-3 or TRBV12-4, with D perhaps TRBD1 (5 bases). The CDR3 sequence is 16 residues long. V lost 1 base and J 4 bases, leaving 16 bases between the germline ends.

The chain combines TRBV10-3 with TRBJ1-1, with D uncertain. V shed 5 bases and J shed 1 base, with 8 bases lying between them. Per the germline V gene, CDR1 is ENHRY and CDR2 is SYGVKD. This CDR3 spans 13 amino acids. The CDR3 here is CAISLLGNTEAFF. CDR3 DNA sequence: TGTGCCATCAGTCTCCTAGGGAACACTGAAGCTTTCTTT.

This chain connects TRBV7-2 to TRBJ2-3; no definite D call. The germline V gene encodes CDR1 SGHTA and CDR2 FQGNSA. The CDR3 spans 13 residues. Trimming left V 5 bases short and J 2 bases short, with 8 bases between. CDR3 amino acids: CASSDWHTDTQYF. The DNA of the CDR3 is TGTGCCAGCAGCGACTGGCACACAGATACGCAGTATTTT.

The chain uses TRBV4-2 and TRBJ2-3, with D tentatively TRBD2 (5 bases). Germline lookup yields CDR1 LGHNA and CDR2 YNFKEQ. The ends were cut back, 1 base at V and 4 bases at J, with 15 bases in the middle. The CDR3 contains 16 residues. CDR3 DNA: TGTGCCAGCAGCCAAGCCGGGGAGAGGGTAGCAGATACGCAGTATTTT. Protein sequence: CASSQAGERVADTQYF.

This clonotype was counted a few times. This chain joins TRBV9 and TRBJ2-6; 7 nucleotides agree with TRBD1. J gave up 1 base and V 3 bases, and 7 bases lay outside the gene matches. Germline lookup yields CDR1 SGDLS and CDR2 YYNGEE. The CDR3 contains 17 residues. The CDR3 loop reads CASSGVTGVSGANVLTF. CDR3 bases: TGTGCCAGCAGCGGAGTTACAGGGGTTTCTGGGGCCAACGTCCTGACTTTC.

In its sample, this clonotype was seen a few times. This chain connects TRBV20-1 to TRBJ2-7, with 11 bases lining up with TRBD2. The trim removed 6 bases at V and 3 bases at J, leaving 7 bases unmatched. There are 14 residues in the CDR3. Germline V gene sequence: CDR1 DFQATT, CDR2 SNEGSKA (reference sequence). CDR3 coding DNA: TGCAGTGCGCTACTAGCGGGGGCCCTCTACGAGCAGTACTTC. Its protein is CSALLAGALYEQYF.

The rearrangement links TRBV6-2 or TRBV6-3 to TRBJ2-3; TRBD1 aligns across 9 bases. The V and J ends lost 5 bases and 6 bases, in that order; junction bases with no gene match: 9. Germline CDR1 reads MNHEY; CDR2 reads SVGEGT. This CDR3 spans 15 amino acids. The CDR3 loop is CASSHLGQGRDTQYF. DNA of the CDR3: TGTGCCAGCAGTCACCTTGGACAGGGGAGGGATACGCAGTATTTT.

This clonotype was detected a few times. The genes are TRBV7-2 and TRBJ2-7; tentatively, D is TRBD2 (5 bases). This CDR3 has 15 residues. The V gene's germline CDR1 is SGHTA and CDR2 FQGNSA. With 3 bases removed from V and 7 bases from J, the gap between germline ends came to 19 bases. CDR3 bases: TGTGCCAGCAGCTTGAGTGGGTTCTCGGGGTTAGAGCAGTACTTC. Encoded protein: CASSLSGFSGLEQYF.

V gene TRBV25-1 combines with J gene TRBJ1-2; TRBD1 agrees at 10 bases. The germline gives CDR1 MGHDK, CDR2 SYGVNS. There are 18 residues in the CDR3. V trimming: 5 bases; J trimming: 0 bases; junction bases outside the gene matches: 12. CDR3 protein: CASSPLGDRGLPNYGYTF. In DNA, the CDR3 is TGTGCCAGCAGTCCCTTAGGGGACAGGGGCCTCCCTAACTATGGCTACACCTTC.

This clonotype came up many times. The CDR3 DNA sequence: TGTGCCAGCAGCCAAACCTCCTACGAGCAGTACTTC. This sequence encodes CASSQTSYEQYF. The chain couples TRBV3-1 to TRBJ2-7; no clear D gene. Germline-derived CDR1 and CDR2 are LGHDT and YNNKEL (reference sequence). The V and J ends lost 2 bases and 0 bases respectively, with 2 bases between them. This CDR3 spans 12 amino acids.

This clonotype is a singleton in its sample. This sequence joins TRBV5-1 and TRBJ2-7, with TRBD1 matching 9 bases. The trim removed 0 bases at V and 4 bases at J, leaving 8 bases unmatched. CDR3 length: 16 amino acids. In germline, CDR1 is SGHRS, CDR2 YFSETQ. This CDR3 is CASSLDPGQGLYEQYF. The CDR3, as DNA: TGCGCCAGCAGCTTGGACCCGGGACAGGGCCTATACGAGCAGTACTTC.

The chain links TRBV5-1 to TRBJ2-7; the D is unclear. This CDR3 region has 14 residues. Germline values: CDR1 SGHRS, CDR2 YFSETQ. V lost 4 bases, J lost 4 bases, and 15 bases lay in between. CDR3 in amino acids: CASSNWELRYEQYF. DNA for the CDR3: TGCGCCAGCAGCAATTGGGAACTGAGATACGAGCAGTACTTC.

CDR3 in DNA: TGTGCCAGCAGCGTGAGACTAGCGGGGTCCCAAAACATTCAGTACTTC. The encoded protein is CASSVRLAGSQNIQYF. This chain joins TRBV11-1 and TRBJ2-4, with 11 bases identical to TRBD2. CDR3 length equals 16 residues. Germline V gene lookup returns CDR1 SGHAT and CDR2 FQDESV (reference sequence). V was clipped by 5 bases and J by 5 bases; unmatched bases: 8.

This clonotype was detected only a few times. The V gene is TRBV5-1, the J gene TRBJ2-5, with D unresolved. With 0 bases removed from V and 11 bases from J, the gap between germline ends came to 20 bases. The CDR3 loop spans 15 amino acids. Germline V gene sequence: CDR1 SGHRS, CDR2 YFSETQ. CDR3: CASSLADLTNNEQYF. The CDR3 DNA sequence: TGCGCCAGCAGCTTGGCGGACCTAACGAACAATGAGCAGTACTTC.

On this clonotype itself: Since a much larger clone is just one base distant, this may be a read error. The gene calls are TRBV4-3 and TRBJ1-2; no reliable D call. Germline V gene lookup returns CDR1 LGHNA and CDR2 YSLEER. Between the trimmed V and J ends, which lost 0 bases and 3 bases, there was a span of 5 bases. The CDR3 is 13 amino acids. CDR3: CASSQDTYYGYTF. The CDR3 DNA reads as TGCGCCAGCAGCCAAGACACTTACTATGGCTACACCTTC.

This chain joins TRBV7-2 and TRBJ2-1; D is possibly TRBD1 (7 bases). Germline values: CDR1 SGHTA, CDR2 FQGNSA. Trimming removed 6 bases at V and 5 bases at J, with 17 bases between. The CDR3 loop spans 15 amino acids. The CDR3 DNA sequence: TGTGCCAGCAGTTCCCAGGGGGGTACGAACAATGAGCAGTTCTTC. Protein: CASSSQGGTNNEQFF.

CDR3 protein: CASSLTQGRGEKLFF. CDR3 DNA: TGTGCCAGCAGTTTAACGCAGGGTAGAGGTGAAAAACTGTTTTTT. The chain combines TRBV28 with TRBJ1-4; tentatively, D is TRBD1 (5 bases). Germline V gene sequence: CDR1 MDHEN, CDR2 SYDVKM. The CDR3 has 15 amino acids. The V end was cut by 2 bases, the J end by 7 bases, with 14 bases between.

The rearrangement links TRBV24-1 to TRBJ2-4; TRBD1 might be the D (5 bases). The tail of the sequence fits TRBJ2-7 better, so the J call may be wrong. The V gene's germline CDR1 is KGHDR and CDR2 SFDVKD. CDR3 length equals 13 residues. Here the CDR3 reads CATSAPGYYEQYF. Written as DNA, the CDR3 is TGTGCCACCAGCGCCCCAGGGTACTACGAGCAGTACTTC.

This clonotype was seen more than once but under ten times. The chain is built from TRBV27 and TRBJ2-1, with 9 bases aligning to TRBD1. CDR1 and CDR2 (germline): MNHEY, SMNVEV (reference sequence). There are 15 residues in the CDR3. Unmatched junction bases numbered 6, after V lost 5 bases and J lost 4 bases. The DNA of the CDR3 is TGTGCCAGCAGTACGGGACAGGGTTTATACAATGAGCAGTTCTTC. It yields the protein CASSTGQGLYNEQFF.

In regard to this clonotype: A read error may be the cause here, since a much bigger clone is one base away. The chain has TRBV6-5 and TRBJ2-3, with D possibly called TRBD1 or TRBD2 (5 bases each). The CDR3 has 14 amino acids. The germline gives CDR1 MNHEY, CDR2 SVGAGI. The CDR3 DNA follows: TGTGTCAGCAGTTACGGGGCGAGCACAGATACGCAGTATTTT. Translated, it gives CVSSYGASTDTQYF.

The rearrangement links TRBV29-1 to TRBJ2-1, with D tentatively TRBD1 (6 bases). The J call may be mistaken, given a closer DNA end match to TRBJ2-7. The CDR3 runs 14 residues. The germline V gene encodes CDR1 SQVTM and CDR2 ANQGSEA. The chain's CDR3 is CSVVGRGSYNEQYF. The CDR3 nucleotides are TGCAGCGTTGTGGGCAGGGGCTCCTACAATGAGCAGTACTTC.

This chain uses TRBV20-1 with TRBJ2-1, with 12 bases identical to TRBD2. Germline CDR1 is DFQATT and CDR2 is SNEGSKA (reference sequence). V trimming: 3 bases; J trimming: 6 bases; junction bases outside the gene matches: 6. CDR3 length: 15 residues. In DNA, the CDR3 is TGCAGTGCTAGCGAGGGACTAGCGGGTTTCAATGAGCAGTTCTTC. This gives the protein CSASEGLAGFNEQFF.

The rearrangement links TRBV29-1 to TRBJ1-2; D possibly corresponds to TRBD1 (5 bases). Germline V CDR1 and CDR2: SQVTM, ANQGSEA. The V gene lost 4 bases and the J gene lost 5 bases, with 17 bases spanning the gap. The CDR3 spans 14 residues. This chain's CDR3 is CSVAARDWGYGYTF. The DNA for the CDR3 is TGCAGCGTTGCCGCGAGGGATTGGGGGTATGGCTACACCTTC.

V usage is TRBV9 and J usage is TRBJ2-1, with D maybe TRBD1 (5 bases). Germline CDR1 SGDLS, CDR2 YYNGEE. The CDR3 is 14 residues long. V lost 3 bases, J lost 10 bases, and 17 bases lay in between. The CDR3 DNA follows: TGTGCCAGCAGCGAGACGCAAGGGGTGAGGGAGCAGTTCTTC. It codes for CASSETQGVREQFF.

The table lists this clonotype with many counts. In DNA, the CDR3 is TGTGCCAGCAGCCAGACGCCCGGGGAGTTGAAGACCCAGTACTTC. Amino acids: CASSQTPGELKTQYF. The V and J genes are TRBV28 and TRBJ2-5; D is perhaps TRBD2 (5 bases). Trimming pared 6 bases from V and 6 bases from J, leaving 20 bases between. The CDR3 extends over 15 amino acids. Germline lookup yields CDR1 MDHEN and CDR2 SYDVKM.

This clonotype came up a few times. J is TRBJ2-7 and V is TRBV28, with D maybe TRBD1 (5 bases). The germline V gene encodes CDR1 MDHEN and CDR2 SYDVKM. CDR3 length equals 13 residues. V lost 6 bases and J lost 0, with 9 bases in between. The CDR3 bases are TGTGCCAGCAGGATTGACAGCTCCTACGAGCAGTACTTC. The encoded protein is CASRIDSSYEQYF. Full variable domain (rest looked up from reference TRBV28 and TRBJ2-7): DVKVTQSSRYLVKRTGEKVFLECVQDMDHENMFWYRQDPGLGLRLIYFSYDVKMKEKGDIPEGYSVSREKKERFSLILESASTNQTSMYLCASRIDSSYEQYFGPGTRLTVT.